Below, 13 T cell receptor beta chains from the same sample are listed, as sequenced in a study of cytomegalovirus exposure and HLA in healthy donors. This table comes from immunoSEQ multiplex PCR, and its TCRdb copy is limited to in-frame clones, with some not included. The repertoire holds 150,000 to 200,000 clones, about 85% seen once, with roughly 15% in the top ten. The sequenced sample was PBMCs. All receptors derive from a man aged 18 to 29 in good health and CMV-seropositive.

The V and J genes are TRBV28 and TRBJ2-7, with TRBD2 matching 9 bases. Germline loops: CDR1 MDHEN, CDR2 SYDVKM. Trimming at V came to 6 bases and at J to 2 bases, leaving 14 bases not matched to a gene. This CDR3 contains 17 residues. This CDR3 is CASSPPFAAGGPYEQYF. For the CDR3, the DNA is TGTGCCAGCAGCCCACCCTTCGCAGCGGGGGGCCCCTACGAGCAGTACTTC.

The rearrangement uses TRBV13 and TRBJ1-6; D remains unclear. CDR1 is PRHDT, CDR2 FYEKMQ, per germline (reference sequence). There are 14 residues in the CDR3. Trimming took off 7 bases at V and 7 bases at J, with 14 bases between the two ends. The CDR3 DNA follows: TGTGCCAGCAAGGAGGGCGGAGGGAATTCACCCCTCCACTTT. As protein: CASKEGGGNSPLHF. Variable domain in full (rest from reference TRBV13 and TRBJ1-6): AAGVIQSPRHLIKEKRETATLKCYPIPRHDTVYWYQQGPGQDPQFLISFYEKMQSDKGSIPDRFSAQQFSDYHSELNMSSLELGDSALYFCASKEGGGNSPLHFGNGTRLTVT.

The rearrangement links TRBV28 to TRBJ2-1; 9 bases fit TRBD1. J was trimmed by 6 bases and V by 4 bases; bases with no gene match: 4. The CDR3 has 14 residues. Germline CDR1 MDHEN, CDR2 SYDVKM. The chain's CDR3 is CASSSGQGPNEQFF. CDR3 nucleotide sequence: TGTGCCAGCAGTTCAGGACAGGGGCCCAATGAGCAGTTCTTC.

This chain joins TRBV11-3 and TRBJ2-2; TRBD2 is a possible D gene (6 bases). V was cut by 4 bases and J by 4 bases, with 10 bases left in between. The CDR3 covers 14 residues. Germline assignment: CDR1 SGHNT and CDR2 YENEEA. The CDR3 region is CASSSPGSTGELFF. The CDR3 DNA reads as TGTGCCAGCAGCTCGCCCGGGAGCACCGGGGAGCTGTTTTTT.

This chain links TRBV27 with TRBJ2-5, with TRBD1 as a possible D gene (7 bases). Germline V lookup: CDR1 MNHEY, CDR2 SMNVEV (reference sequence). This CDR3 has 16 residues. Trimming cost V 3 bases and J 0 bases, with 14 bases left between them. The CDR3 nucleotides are TGTGCCAGCAGTTTGTTGCAGGGGGGTTACCAAGAGACCCAGTACTTC. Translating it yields CASSLLQGGYQETQYF.

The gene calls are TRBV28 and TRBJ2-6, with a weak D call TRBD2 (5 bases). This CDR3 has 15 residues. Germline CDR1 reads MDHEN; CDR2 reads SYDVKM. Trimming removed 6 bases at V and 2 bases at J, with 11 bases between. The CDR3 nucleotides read TGTGCCAGCAGAGATGAGGGCGCTGGGGCCAACGTCCTGACTTTC. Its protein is CASRDEGAGANVLTF. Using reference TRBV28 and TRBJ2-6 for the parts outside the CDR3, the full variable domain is DVKVTQSSRYLVKRTGEKVFLECVQDMDHENMFWYRQDPGLGLRLIYFSYDVKMKEKGDIPEGYSVSREKKERFSLILESASTNQTSMYLCASRDEGAGANVLTFGAGSRLTVL.

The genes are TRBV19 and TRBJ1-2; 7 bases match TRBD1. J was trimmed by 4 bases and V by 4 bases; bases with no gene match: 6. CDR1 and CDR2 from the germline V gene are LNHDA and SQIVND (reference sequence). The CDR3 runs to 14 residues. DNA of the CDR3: TGTGCCAGTAGTAGGCGACAGGGCCCCTATGGCTACACCTTC. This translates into CASSRRQGPYGYTF.

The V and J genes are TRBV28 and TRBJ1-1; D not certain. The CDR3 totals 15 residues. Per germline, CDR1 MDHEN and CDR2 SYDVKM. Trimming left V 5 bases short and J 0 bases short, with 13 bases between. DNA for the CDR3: TGTGCCAGCAGTCTCCGGGAGGTCATGAACACTGAAGCTTTCTTT. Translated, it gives CASSLREVMNTEAFF.

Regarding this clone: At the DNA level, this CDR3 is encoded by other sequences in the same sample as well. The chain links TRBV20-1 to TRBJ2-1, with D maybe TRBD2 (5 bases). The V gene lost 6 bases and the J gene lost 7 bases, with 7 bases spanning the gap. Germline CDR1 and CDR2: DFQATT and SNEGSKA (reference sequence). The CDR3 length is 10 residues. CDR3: CSAGVNEQFF. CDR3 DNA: TGCAGTGCCGGGGTGAATGAGCAGTTCTTC.

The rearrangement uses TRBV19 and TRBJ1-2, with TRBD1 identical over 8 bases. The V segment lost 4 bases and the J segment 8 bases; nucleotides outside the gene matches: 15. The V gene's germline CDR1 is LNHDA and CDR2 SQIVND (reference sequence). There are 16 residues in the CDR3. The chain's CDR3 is CASSTYPGGAGGGYTF. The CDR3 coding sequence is TGTGCCAGTAGTACCTACCCAGGGGGCGCAGGCGGAGGCTACACCTTC.

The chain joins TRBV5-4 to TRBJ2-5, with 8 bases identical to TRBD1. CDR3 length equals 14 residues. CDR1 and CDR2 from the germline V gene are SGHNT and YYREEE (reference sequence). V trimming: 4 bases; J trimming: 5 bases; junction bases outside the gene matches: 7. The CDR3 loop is CASSQQGATETQYF. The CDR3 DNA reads TGTGCCAGCAGCCAGCAGGGGGCAACGGAGACCCAGTACTTC.

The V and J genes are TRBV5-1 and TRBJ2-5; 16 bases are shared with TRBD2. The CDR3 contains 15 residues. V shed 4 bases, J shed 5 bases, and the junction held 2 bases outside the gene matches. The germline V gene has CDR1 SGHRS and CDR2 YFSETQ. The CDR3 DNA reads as TGCGCCAGCAGCAAGGGACTAGCGGGAGGGGAGACCCAGTACTTC. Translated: CASSKGLAGGETQYF.

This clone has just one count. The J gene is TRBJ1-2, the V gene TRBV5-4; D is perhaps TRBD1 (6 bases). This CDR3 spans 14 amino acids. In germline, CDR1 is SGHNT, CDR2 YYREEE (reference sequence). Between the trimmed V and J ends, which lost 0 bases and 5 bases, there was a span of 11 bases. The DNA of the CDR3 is TGTGCCAGCAGCTTGGGTCAGGGGAGTTATGGCTACACCTTC. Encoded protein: CASSLGQGSYGYTF.